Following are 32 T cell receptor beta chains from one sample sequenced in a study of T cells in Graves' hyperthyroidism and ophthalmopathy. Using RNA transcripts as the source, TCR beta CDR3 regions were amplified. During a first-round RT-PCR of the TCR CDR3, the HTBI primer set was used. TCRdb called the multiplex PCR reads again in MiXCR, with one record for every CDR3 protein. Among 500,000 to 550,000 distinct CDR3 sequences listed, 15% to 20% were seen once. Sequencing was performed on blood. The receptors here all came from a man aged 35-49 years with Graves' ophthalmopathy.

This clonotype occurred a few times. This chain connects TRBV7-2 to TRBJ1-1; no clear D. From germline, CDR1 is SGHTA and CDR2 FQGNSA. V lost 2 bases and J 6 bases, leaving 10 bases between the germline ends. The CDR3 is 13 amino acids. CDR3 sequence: CASSLLGMPEAFF. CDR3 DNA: TGTGCCAGCAGCTTATTGGGGATGCCTGAAGCTTTCTTT.

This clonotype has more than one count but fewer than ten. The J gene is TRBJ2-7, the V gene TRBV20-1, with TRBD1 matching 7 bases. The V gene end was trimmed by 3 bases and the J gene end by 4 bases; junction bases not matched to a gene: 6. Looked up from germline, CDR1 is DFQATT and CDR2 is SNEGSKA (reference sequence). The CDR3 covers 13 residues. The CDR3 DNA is TGCAGTGCTAGTGACCAGGGGGTTTACGAGCAGTACTTC. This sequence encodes CSASDQGVYEQYF.

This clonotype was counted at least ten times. This chain's CDR3 is CASSLRGARGYTF. The CDR3 nucleotides are TGTGCCAGCAGTTTACGGGGAGCAAGGGGCTACACCTTC. The V gene is TRBV28, the J gene TRBJ1-2; unclear D gene. This CDR3 comprises 13 residues. The germline gives CDR1 MDHEN, CDR2 SYDVKM. V dropped 2 bases and J dropped 8 bases, with 12 bases sitting between them.

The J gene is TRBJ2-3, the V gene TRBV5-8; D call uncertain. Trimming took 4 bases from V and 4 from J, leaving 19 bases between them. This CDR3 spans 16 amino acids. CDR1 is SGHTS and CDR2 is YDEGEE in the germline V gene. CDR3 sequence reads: CASSPQIHTGADTQYF. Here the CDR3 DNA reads TGTGCCAGCAGCCCGCAGATTCACACGGGCGCAGATACGCAGTATTTT.

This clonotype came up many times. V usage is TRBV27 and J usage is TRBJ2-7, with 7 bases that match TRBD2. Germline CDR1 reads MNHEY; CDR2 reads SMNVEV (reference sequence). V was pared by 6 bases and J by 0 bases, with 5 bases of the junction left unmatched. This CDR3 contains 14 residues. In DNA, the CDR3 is TGTGCCAGCAGCAGACCGGGGGGCTCCTACGAGCAGTACTTC. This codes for CASSRPGGSYEQYF.

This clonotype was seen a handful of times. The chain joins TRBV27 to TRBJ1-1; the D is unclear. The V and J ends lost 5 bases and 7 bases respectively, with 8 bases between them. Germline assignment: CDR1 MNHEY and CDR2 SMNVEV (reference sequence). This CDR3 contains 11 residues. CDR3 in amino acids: CASSGIGEAFF. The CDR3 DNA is TGTGCCAGCAGTGGTATAGGTGAAGCTTTCTTT.

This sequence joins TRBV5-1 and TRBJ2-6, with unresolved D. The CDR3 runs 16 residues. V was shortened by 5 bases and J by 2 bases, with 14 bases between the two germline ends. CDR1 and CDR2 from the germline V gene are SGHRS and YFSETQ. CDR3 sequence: CASSPKSGPGANVLTF. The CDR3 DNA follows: TGCGCCAGCAGTCCCAAGTCCGGGCCTGGGGCCAACGTCCTGACTTTC.

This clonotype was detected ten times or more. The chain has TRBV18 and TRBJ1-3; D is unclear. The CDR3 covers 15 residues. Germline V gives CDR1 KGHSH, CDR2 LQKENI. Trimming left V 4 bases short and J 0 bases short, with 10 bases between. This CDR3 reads CASSLESGSGNTIYF. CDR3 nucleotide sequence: TGTGCCAGCTCACTCGAGTCAGGCTCTGGAAACACCATATATTTT. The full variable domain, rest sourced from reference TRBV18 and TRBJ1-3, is NAGVMQNPRHLVRRRGQEARLRCSPMKGHSHVYWYRQLPEEGLKFMVYLQKENIIDESGMPKERFSAEFPKEGPSILRIQQVVRGDSAAYFCASSLESGSGNTIYFGEGSWLTVV.

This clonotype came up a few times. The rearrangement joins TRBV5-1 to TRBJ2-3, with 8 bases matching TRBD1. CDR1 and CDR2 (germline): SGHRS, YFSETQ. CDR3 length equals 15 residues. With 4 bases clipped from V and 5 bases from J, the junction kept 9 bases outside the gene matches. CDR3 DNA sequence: TGCGCCAGCAGCCCAAAGACAGGGGCTGGAGATACGCAGTATTTT. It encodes CASSPKTGAGDTQYF.

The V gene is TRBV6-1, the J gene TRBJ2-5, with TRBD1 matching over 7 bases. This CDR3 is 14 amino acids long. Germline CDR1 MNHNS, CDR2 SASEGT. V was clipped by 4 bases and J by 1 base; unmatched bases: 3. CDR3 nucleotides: TGTGCCAGCAGTGTGGGACAGTCCCAAGAGACCCAGTACTTC. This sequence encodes CASSVGQSQETQYF.

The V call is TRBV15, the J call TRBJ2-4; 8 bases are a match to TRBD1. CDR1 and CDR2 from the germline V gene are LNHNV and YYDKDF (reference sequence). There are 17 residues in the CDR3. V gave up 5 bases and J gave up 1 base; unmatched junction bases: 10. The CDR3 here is CATSPGQGVSAKNIQYF. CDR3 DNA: TGTGCCACCAGCCCCGGACAGGGTGTATCGGCCAAAAACATTCAGTACTTC.

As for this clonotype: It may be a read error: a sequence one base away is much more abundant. The CDR3 reads CASSLGQGIGNTEAFF. The CDR3 coding sequence is TGTGCCAGCAGCTTAGGTCAAGGTATAGGGAACACTGAAGCTTTCTTT. The gene calls are TRBV11-2 and TRBJ1-1; D gene uncertain. Per germline, CDR1 SGHAT and CDR2 FQNNGV. The CDR3 has 16 residues. V shed 1 base and J shed 1 base, with 13 bases lying between them. Together with reference TRBV11-2 and TRBJ1-1, the CDR3 gives the full variable domain: EAGVAQSPRYKIIEKRQSVAFWCNPISGHATLYWYQQILGQGPKLLIQFQNNGVVDDSQLPKDRFSAERLKGVDSTLKIQPAKLEDSAVYLCASSLGQGIGNTEAFFGQGTRLTVV.

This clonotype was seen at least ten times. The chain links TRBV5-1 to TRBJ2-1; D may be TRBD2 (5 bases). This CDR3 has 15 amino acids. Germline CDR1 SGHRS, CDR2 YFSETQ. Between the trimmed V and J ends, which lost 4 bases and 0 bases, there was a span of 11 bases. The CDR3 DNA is TGCGCCAGCAGCACTACTAGGAGCTCCTACAATGAGCAGTTCTTC. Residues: CASSTTRSSYNEQFF.

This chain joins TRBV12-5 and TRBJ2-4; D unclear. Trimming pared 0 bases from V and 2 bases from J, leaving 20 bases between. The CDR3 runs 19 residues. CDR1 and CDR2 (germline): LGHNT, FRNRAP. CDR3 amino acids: CASGLVLGRSPSSKNIQYF. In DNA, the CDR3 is TGTGCTAGTGGTTTGGTATTAGGAAGGTCCCCTTCGTCCAAAAACATTCAGTACTTC.

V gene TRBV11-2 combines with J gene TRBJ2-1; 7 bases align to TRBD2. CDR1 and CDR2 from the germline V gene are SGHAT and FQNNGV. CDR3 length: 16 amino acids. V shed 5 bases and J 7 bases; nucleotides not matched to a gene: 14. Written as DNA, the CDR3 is TGTGCCAGCAGCCAAGATTTGCGCGGGGGACGGAATGAGCAGTTCTTC. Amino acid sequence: CASSQDLRGGRNEQFF. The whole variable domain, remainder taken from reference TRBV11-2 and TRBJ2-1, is EAGVAQSPRYKIIEKRQSVAFWCNPISGHATLYWYQQILGQGPKLLIQFQNNGVVDDSQLPKDRFSAERLKGVDSTLKIQPAKLEDSAVYLCASSQDLRGGRNEQFFGPGTRLTVL.

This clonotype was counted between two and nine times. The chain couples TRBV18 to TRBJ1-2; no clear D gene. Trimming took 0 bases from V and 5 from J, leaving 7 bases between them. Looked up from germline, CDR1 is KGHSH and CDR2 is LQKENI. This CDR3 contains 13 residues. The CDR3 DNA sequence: TGTGCCAGCTCACCACCTCATGGGTATGGCTACACCTTC. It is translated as CASSPPHGYGYTF.

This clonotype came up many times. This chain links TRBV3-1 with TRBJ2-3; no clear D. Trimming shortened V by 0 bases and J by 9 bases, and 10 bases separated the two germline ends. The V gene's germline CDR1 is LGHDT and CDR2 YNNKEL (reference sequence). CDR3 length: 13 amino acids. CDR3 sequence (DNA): TGTGCCAGCAGCCAAGATGTTGGTAGAACGCAGTATTTT. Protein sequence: CASSQDVGRTQYF.

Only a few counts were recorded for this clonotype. The CDR3: CASSVDPGNEKLFF. CDR3 in DNA: TGTGCCAGCAGCGTAGATCCAGGGAATGAAAAACTGTTTTTT. The chain carries TRBV9 and TRBJ1-4; a possible D gene is TRBD1 (5 bases). This CDR3 has 14 amino acids. V shed 0 bases and J shed 5 bases, with 8 bases lying between them. The germline V gene has CDR1 SGDLS and CDR2 YYNGEE.

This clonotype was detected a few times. DNA of the CDR3: TGTGCCAGCAGTTTACGGAGCCACAATGAGCAGTTCTTC. Translated: CASSLRSHNEQFF. J is TRBJ2-1 and V is TRBV12-3 or TRBV12-4; D call uncertain. This CDR3 has 13 residues. Trimming took off 2 bases at V and 5 bases at J, with 7 bases between the two ends.

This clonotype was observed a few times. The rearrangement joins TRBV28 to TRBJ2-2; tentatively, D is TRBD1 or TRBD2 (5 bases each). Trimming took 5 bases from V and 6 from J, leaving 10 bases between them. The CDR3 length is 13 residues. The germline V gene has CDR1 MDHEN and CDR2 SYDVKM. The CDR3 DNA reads TGTGCCAGCAGTCTGCCGGGGCCCGGGGAGCTGTTTTTT. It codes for CASSLPGPGELFF.

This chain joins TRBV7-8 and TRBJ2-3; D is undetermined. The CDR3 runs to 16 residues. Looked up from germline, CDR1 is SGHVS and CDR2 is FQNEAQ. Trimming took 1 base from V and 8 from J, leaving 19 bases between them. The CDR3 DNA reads TGTGCCAGCAGCTTAGATCGAAACGTAGTAATGGGTACGCAGTATTTT. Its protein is CASSLDRNVVMGTQYF.

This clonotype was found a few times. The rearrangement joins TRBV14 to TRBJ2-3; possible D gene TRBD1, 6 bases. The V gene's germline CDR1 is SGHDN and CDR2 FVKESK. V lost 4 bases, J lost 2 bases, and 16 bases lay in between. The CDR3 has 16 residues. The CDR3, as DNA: TGTGCCAGCAGCCCTCGCGGGCAGGGACACACAGATACGCAGTATTTT. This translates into CASSPRGQGHTDTQYF.

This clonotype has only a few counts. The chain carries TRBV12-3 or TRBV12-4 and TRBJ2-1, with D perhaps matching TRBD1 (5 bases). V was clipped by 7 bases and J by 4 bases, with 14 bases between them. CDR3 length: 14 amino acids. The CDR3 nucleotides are TGTGCCAGCACCTGGAGCGACAGATACAATGAGCAGTTCTTC. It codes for CASTWSDRYNEQFF.

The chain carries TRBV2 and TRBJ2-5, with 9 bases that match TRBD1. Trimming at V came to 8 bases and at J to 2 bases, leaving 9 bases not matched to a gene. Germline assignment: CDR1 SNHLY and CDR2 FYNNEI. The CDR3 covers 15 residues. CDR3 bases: TGTGCCAGCGGAGGGACAGGGTTTCGTCAAGAGACCCAGTACTTC. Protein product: CASGGTGFRQETQYF.

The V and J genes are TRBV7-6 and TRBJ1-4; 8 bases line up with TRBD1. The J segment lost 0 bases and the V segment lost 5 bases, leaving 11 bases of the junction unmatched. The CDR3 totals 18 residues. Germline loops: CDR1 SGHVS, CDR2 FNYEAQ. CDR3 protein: CASSPRGPITPTNEKLFF. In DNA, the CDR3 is TGTGCCAGCAGCCCCAGGGGGCCTATCACTCCAACTAATGAAAAACTGTTTTTT.

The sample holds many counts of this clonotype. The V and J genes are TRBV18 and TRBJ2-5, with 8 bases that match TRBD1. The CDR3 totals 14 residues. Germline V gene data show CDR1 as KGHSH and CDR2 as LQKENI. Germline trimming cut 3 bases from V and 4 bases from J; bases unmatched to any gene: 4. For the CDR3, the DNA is TGTGCCAGCTCACCTGCCCAGGGGGCAGAGACCCAGTACTTC. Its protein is CASSPAQGAETQYF.

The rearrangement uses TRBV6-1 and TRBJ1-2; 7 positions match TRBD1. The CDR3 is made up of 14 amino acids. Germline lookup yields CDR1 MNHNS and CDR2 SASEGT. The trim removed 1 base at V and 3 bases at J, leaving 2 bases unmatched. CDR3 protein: CASSEGRGHYGYTF. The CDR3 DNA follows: TGTGCCAGCAGTGAAGGGAGGGGGCACTATGGCTACACCTTC.

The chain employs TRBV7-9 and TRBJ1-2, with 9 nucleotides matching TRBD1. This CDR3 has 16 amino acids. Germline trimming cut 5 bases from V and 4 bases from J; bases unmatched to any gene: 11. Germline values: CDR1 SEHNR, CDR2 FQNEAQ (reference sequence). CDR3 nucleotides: TGTGCCAGCAGCCCCCCGGAGGGACAGGGTTTCTATGGCTACACCTTC. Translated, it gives CASSPPEGQGFYGYTF.

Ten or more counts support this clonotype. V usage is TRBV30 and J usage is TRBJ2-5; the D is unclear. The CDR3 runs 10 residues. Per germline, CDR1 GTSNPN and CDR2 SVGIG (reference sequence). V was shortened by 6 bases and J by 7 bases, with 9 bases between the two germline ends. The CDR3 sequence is CACSLGTQYF. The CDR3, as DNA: TGTGCCTGCAGCTTGGGGACCCAGTACTTC.

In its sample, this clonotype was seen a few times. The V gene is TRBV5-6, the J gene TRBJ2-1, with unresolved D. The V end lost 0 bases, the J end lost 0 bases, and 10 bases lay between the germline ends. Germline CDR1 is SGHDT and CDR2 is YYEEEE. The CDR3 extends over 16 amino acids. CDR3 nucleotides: TGTGCCAGCAGCTTGGACCCCCATAGCTCCTACAATGAGCAGTTCTTC. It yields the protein CASSLDPHSSYNEQFF.

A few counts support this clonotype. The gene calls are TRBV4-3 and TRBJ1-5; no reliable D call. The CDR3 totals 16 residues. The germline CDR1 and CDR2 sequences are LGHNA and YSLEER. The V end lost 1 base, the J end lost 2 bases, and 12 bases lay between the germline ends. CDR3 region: CASSQANFLRNQPQHF. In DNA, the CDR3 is TGCGCCAGCAGCCAAGCAAACTTCTTGCGCAATCAGCCCCAGCATTTT.

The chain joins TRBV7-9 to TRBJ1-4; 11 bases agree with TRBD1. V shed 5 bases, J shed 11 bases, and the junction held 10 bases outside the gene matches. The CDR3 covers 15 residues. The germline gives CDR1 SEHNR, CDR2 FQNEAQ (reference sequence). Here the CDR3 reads CASSPGQGALGKLFF. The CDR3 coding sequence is TGTGCCAGCAGCCCCGGACAGGGGGCATTGGGGAAACTGTTTTTT.